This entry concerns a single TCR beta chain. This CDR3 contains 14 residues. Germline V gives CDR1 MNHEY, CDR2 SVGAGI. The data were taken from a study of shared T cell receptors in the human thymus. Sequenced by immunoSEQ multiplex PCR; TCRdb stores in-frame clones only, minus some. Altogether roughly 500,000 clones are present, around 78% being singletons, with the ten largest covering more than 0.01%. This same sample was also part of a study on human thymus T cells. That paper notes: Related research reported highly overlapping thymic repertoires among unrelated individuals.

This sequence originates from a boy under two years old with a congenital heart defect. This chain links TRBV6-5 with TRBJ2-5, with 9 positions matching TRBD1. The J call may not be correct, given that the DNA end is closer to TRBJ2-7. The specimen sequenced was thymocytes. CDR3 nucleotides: TGTGCCAGCAACGGACAGGGGCCCTCCTACGAGCAGTACTTC. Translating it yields CASNGQGPSYEQYF.